These T cell receptor beta chains were read from a single sample in a study of blood T cell repertoires in COVID-19. Assay used: immunoSEQ multiplex PCR; TCRdb lists only in-frame clones, some missing. The table has some 72,000 clones, roughly 86% seen once; the top ten hold around 5%. The sequencing input was peripheral blood. The receptors shown here come from a man between 50 and 59 years old with active or convalescent COVID-19. CDR3s include the opening cysteine and the closing phenylalanine or tryptophan. The D gene is left open where the match is weak.

CDR3aa | d_gene | v_gene
CASSLVRTGGGYTF | TRBD1 | TRBV7-8
CASSSYMGTGGYGYTF | TRBD1 | TRBV7-2
CASSKGRDFNTEAFF | . | TRBV18
CASSSGQGNYGYTF | TRBD1 | TRBV19
CATSRDKERSTDTQYF | . | TRBV15
CAWSVNTNYGYTF | . | TRBV30
CASSAPPPGLNQPQHF | . | TRBV2
CASSWGDRDSTDTQYF | TRBD1 | TRBV5-1
CASNFLAGQETQYF | TRBD2 | TRBV7-2
CASRTGVDQPQHF | TRBD1 | TRBV12-3/TRBV12-4
CASSSDRVFYNEQFF | TRBD1 | TRBV28
CASSYEKGDSPLHF | . | TRBV5-1
CASRSAGMNTGELFF | . | TRBV7-2
CASSLGSGNNSPLHF | . | TRBV5-4